These T cell receptor beta chains were read from a single sample in a study of vaccination and CD4 T cells after COVID-19. Their specific antigens are unknown. TCRdb redid the calling of the PCR reads with MiXCR, one entry per CDR3 protein. Of approximately 10,000 distinct CDR3 sequences listed, about half are singletons. The sequenced material came from CD4+ T cells from blood, cultured in vitro. The receptors were gathered from a human donor in good health. Both conserved end residues are part of each CDR3. The order of the fields is CDR3 protein, CDR3 DNA, clone size, J gene, V gene, D gene. The D gene is left open where the match is weak. The listing skips clone size in some rows; elsewhere it reads once, few, many or a size class.

CDR3 protein: CASSSGQKTEAFF
CDR3 DNA: TGCGCCAGCAGCTCGGGACAGAAAACTGAAGCTTTCTTT
clone size: once
J gene: TRBJ1-1
V gene: TRBV5-1
D gene: TRBD1

CDR3 protein: CASTKRGELTGELFF
CDR3 DNA: TGTGCCAGTACTAAGCGGGGGGAACTCACCGGGGAGCTGTTTTTT
clone size: NA
J gene: TRBJ2-2
V gene: TRBV2
D gene: TRBD2

CDR3 protein: CSAPESGGAHEQFF
CDR3 DNA: TGCAGTGCCCCCGAGAGCGGGGGGGCCCATGAGCAGTTCTTC
clone size: NA
J gene: TRBJ2-1
V gene: TRBV20-1
D gene: TRBD2

CDR3 protein: CSARDRKLETGELFF
CDR3 DNA: TGCAGTGCTAGAGACCGGAAACTCGAGACCGGGGAGCTGTTTTTT
clone size: few
J gene: TRBJ2-2
V gene: TRBV20-1
D gene: NA

CDR3 protein: CASSLSGLNTEAFF
CDR3 DNA: TGTGCCAGCAGTCTTTCGGGGCTAAACACTGAAGCTTTCTTT
clone size: NA
J gene: TRBJ1-1
V gene: TRBV12-3/TRBV12-4
D gene: NA

CDR3 protein: CASSPSTDTQYF
CDR3 DNA: TGTGCCAGCTCACCTAGCACAGATACGCAGTATTTT
clone size: NA
J gene: TRBJ2-3
V gene: TRBV18
D gene: NA

CDR3 protein: CASRQGGLVYNEQFF
CDR3 DNA: TGTGCCAGCAGACAAGGGGGACTAGTTTACAATGAGCAGTTCTTC
clone size: NA
J gene: TRBJ2-1
V gene: TRBV28
D gene: TRBD2

CDR3 protein: CASSFRQRSTPSGANVLTF
CDR3 DNA: TGTGCCAGCAGCTTCCGACAGCGATCAACCCCGTCTGGGGCCAACGTCCTGACTTTC
clone size: NA
J gene: TRBJ2-6
V gene: TRBV7-2
D gene: NA

CDR3 protein: CASSRGQGAQQYF
CDR3 DNA: TGTGCCAGCAGCAGGGGACAGGGGGCTCAACAGTACTTC
clone size: NA
J gene: TRBJ2-7
V gene: TRBV6-1
D gene: TRBD1

CDR3 protein: CASSLWSAFREEETQYF
CDR3 DNA: TGTGCCAGCAGCTTGTGGTCGGCTTTTCGGGAGGAAGAGACCCAGTACTTC
clone size: once
J gene: TRBJ2-5
V gene: TRBV5-6
D gene: TRBD2

CDR3 protein: CSANTGPFQPQHF
CDR3 DNA: TGCAGTGCGAACACGGGACCGTTTCAGCCCCAGCATTTT
clone size: few
J gene: TRBJ1-5
V gene: TRBV20-1
D gene: NA

CDR3 protein: CASRAGQFYEQYF
CDR3 DNA: TGTGCCAGCAGGGCGGGACAGTTCTACGAGCAGTACTTC
clone size: NA
J gene: TRBJ2-7
V gene: TRBV6-1
D gene: NA

CDR3 protein: CASSKQTATDTQYF
CDR3 DNA: TGTGCCAGCAGTAAGCAGACAGCCACAGATACGCAGTATTTT
clone size: once
J gene: TRBJ2-3
V gene: TRBV6-1
D gene: NA

CDR3 protein: CASTPTWAGLNTGELFF
CDR3 DNA: TGTGCCAGCACCCCAACTTGGGCAGGACTTAACACCGGGGAGCTGTTTTTT
clone size: few
J gene: TRBJ2-2
V gene: TRBV6-1
D gene: NA

CDR3 protein: CATGVSGIYEQYF
CDR3 DNA: TGTGCCACCGGGGTTAGCGGAATCTACGAGCAGTACTTC
clone size: NA
J gene: TRBJ2-7
V gene: TRBV10-3
D gene: NA

CDR3 protein: CASRRLAGVNEQFF
CDR3 DNA: TGTGCCAGCAGACGACTAGCGGGAGTCAATGAGCAGTTCTTC
clone size: NA
J gene: TRBJ2-1
V gene: TRBV7-2
D gene: TRBD2

CDR3 protein: CATSEGGSYNEQFF
CDR3 DNA: TGTGCCACCAGTGAGGGGGGCTCCTACAATGAGCAGTTCTTC
clone size: NA
J gene: TRBJ2-1
V gene: TRBV24-1
D gene: NA

CDR3 protein: CASSAADTQYF
CDR3 DNA: TGTGCCAGCAGCGCTGCGGATACGCAGTATTTT
clone size: NA
J gene: TRBJ2-3
V gene: TRBV25-1
D gene: NA

CDR3 protein: CATGLTTGLAMNTGELFF
CDR3 DNA: TGTGCCACCGGTCTCACGACAGGGCTAGCGATGAACACCGGGGAGCTGTTTTTT
clone size: few
J gene: TRBJ2-2
V gene: TRBV7-9
D gene: NA

CDR3 protein: CASSLASGLAGGPASYEQYF
CDR3 DNA: TGTGCCAGCAGCTTAGCGTCGGGACTAGCGGGAGGGCCGGCGTCCTACGAGCAGTACTTC
clone size: NA
J gene: TRBJ2-7
V gene: TRBV7-9
D gene: TRBD2

CDR3 protein: CASSEFNTGELFF
CDR3 DNA: TGTGCCAGCAGTGAATTCAACACCGGGGAGCTGTTTTTT
clone size: NA
J gene: TRBJ2-2
V gene: TRBV25-1
D gene: NA

CDR3 protein: CASSSNPGQGSSYTF
CDR3 DNA: TGTGCCAGCAGCTCGAACCCGGGACAGGGCTCTTCCTACACCTTC
clone size: NA
J gene: TRBJ1-2
V gene: TRBV7-8
D gene: TRBD1

CDR3 protein: CASSTLSTTRANQPQHF
CDR3 DNA: TGTGCCAGTAGTACACTCTCGACAACGCGCGCCAATCAGCCCCAGCATTTT
clone size: few
J gene: TRBJ1-5
V gene: TRBV19
D gene: NA

CDR3 protein: CASSVGGATGELFF
CDR3 DNA: TGTGCCAGCAGCGTAGGGGGGGCCACCGGGGAGCTGTTTTTT
clone size: NA
J gene: TRBJ2-2
V gene: TRBV9
D gene: NA

CDR3 protein: CAITLAGTDTQYF
CDR3 DNA: TGTGCCATTACACTAGCGGGCACAGATACGCAGTATTTT
clone size: few
J gene: TRBJ2-3
V gene: TRBV6-2/TRBV6-3
D gene: TRBD2

CDR3 protein: CASSWGTGSTEAFF
CDR3 DNA: TGTGCCAGCAGTTGGGGGACAGGGAGCACTGAAGCTTTCTTT
clone size: NA
J gene: TRBJ1-1
V gene: TRBV5-5
D gene: TRBD1

CDR3 protein: CASSEYGQGIRADTQYF
CDR3 DNA: TGTGCCAGCAGTGAATACGGGCAGGGGATCAGGGCAGATACGCAGTATTTT
clone size: NA
J gene: TRBJ2-3
V gene: TRBV25-1
D gene: NA

CDR3 protein: CSANDRGRVTDTQYF
CDR3 DNA: TGCAGTGCCAACGACAGGGGGCGAGTCACAGATACGCAGTATTTT
clone size: NA
J gene: TRBJ2-3
V gene: TRBV20-1
D gene: TRBD1

CDR3 protein: CSARGGWAGSSTDTQYF
CDR3 DNA: TGCAGTGCTAGAGGTGGATGGGCGGGGTCAAGCACAGATACGCAGTATTTT
clone size: few
J gene: TRBJ2-3
V gene: TRBV20-1
D gene: NA

CDR3 protein: CASSDQGEVSPLHF
CDR3 DNA: TGTGCCAGCAGTGATCAGGGGGAAGTTTCACCCCTCCACTTT
clone size: few
J gene: TRBJ1-6
V gene: TRBV6-1
D gene: TRBD1

CDR3 protein: CASSIWGQGDTGELFF
CDR3 DNA: TGTGCCAGTAGTATATGGGGACAGGGCGACACCGGGGAGCTGTTTTTT
clone size: NA
J gene: TRBJ2-2
V gene: TRBV19
D gene: TRBD1

CDR3 protein: CASSYARTGWATYGYTF
CDR3 DNA: TGTGCCAGCAGTTACGCCAGGACAGGGTGGGCTACCTATGGCTACACCTTC
clone size: once
J gene: TRBJ1-2
V gene: TRBV6-5
D gene: TRBD1

CDR3 protein: CSAWDPFSSYEQYF
CDR3 DNA: TGCAGTGCTTGGGACCCCTTCAGCTCCTACGAGCAGTACTTC
clone size: NA
J gene: TRBJ2-7
V gene: TRBV20-1
D gene: NA

CDR3 protein: CASSYSPPQRTEAFF
CDR3 DNA: TGTGCCAGCAGTTACTCCCCACCCCAGCGGACTGAAGCTTTCTTT
clone size: NA
J gene: TRBJ1-1
V gene: TRBV6-5
D gene: NA

CDR3 protein: CASSLPSGGPYEQYF
CDR3 DNA: TGCGCCAGCAGCTTGCCGAGCGGGGGACCCTACGAGCAGTACTTC
clone size: once
J gene: TRBJ2-7
V gene: TRBV5-1
D gene: TRBD2

CDR3 protein: CASSEGTGGGLPDTQYF
CDR3 DNA: TGTGCCAGCAGCGAGGGAACGGGGGGGGGATTGCCAGATACGCAGTATTTT
clone size: NA
J gene: TRBJ2-3
V gene: TRBV5-4
D gene: TRBD2

CDR3 protein: CSAITGGYTF
CDR3 DNA: TGCAGTGCTATTACGGGCGGCTACACCTTC
clone size: NA
J gene: TRBJ1-2
V gene: TRBV20-1
D gene: NA

CDR3 protein: CASSARVHPQHF
CDR3 DNA: TGTGCCAGCAGCGCCCGGGTTCATCCCCAGCATTTT
clone size: few
J gene: TRBJ1-5
V gene: TRBV5-6
D gene: NA

CDR3 protein: CASSGGTGNQPQHF
CDR3 DNA: TGTGCCAGCAGCGGCGGGACAGGTAATCAGCCCCAGCATTTT
clone size: NA
J gene: TRBJ1-5
V gene: TRBV7-9
D gene: TRBD1

CDR3 protein: CASSSEGTIPGELFF
CDR3 DNA: TGTGCCAGCAGCTCGGAAGGGACTATCCCCGGGGAGCTGTTTTTT
clone size: NA
J gene: TRBJ2-2
V gene: TRBV7-2
D gene: TRBD2

CDR3 protein: CASSVRGREKLFF
CDR3 DNA: TGTGCCAGCAGTGTTAGGGGTCGTGAAAAACTGTTTTTT
clone size: NA
J gene: TRBJ1-4
V gene: TRBV6-1
D gene: NA

CDR3 protein: CASTQGAKQETQYF
CDR3 DNA: TGTGCCAGTACCCAGGGGGCCAAGCAAGAGACCCAGTACTTC
clone size: NA
J gene: TRBJ2-5
V gene: TRBV19
D gene: TRBD1

CDR3 protein: CSAREPVGFRSPLHF
CDR3 DNA: TGCAGTGCTAGAGAACCGGTTGGTTTCCGCTCACCCCTCCACTTT
clone size: NA
J gene: TRBJ1-6
V gene: TRBV20-1
D gene: NA

CDR3 protein: CASSDHLRANEQFF
CDR3 DNA: TGCGCCAGCAGTGACCATCTCAGGGCGAATGAGCAGTTCTTC
clone size: NA
J gene: TRBJ2-1
V gene: TRBV10-1
D gene: NA

CDR3 protein: CASSESRDSNQPQHF
CDR3 DNA: TGTGCCAGCAGTGAATCCAGGGATAGCAATCAGCCCCAGCATTTT
clone size: NA
J gene: TRBJ1-5
V gene: TRBV2
D gene: NA